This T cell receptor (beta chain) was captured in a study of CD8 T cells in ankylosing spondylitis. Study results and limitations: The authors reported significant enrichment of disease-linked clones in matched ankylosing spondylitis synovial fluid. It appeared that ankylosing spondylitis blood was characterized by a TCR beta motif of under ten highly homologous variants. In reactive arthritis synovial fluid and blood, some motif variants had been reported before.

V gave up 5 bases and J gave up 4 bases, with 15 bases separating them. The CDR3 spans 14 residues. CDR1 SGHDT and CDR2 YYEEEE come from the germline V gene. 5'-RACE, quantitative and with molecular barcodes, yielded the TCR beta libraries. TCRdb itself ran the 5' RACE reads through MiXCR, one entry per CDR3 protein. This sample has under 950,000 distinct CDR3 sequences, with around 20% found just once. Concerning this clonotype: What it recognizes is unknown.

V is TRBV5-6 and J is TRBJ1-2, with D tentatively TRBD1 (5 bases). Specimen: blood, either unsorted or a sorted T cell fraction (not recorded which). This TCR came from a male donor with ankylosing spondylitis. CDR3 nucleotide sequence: TGTGCCAGCAGGTCCGGGGACCGGACCTATGGCTACACCTTC. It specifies CASRSGDRTYGYTF.